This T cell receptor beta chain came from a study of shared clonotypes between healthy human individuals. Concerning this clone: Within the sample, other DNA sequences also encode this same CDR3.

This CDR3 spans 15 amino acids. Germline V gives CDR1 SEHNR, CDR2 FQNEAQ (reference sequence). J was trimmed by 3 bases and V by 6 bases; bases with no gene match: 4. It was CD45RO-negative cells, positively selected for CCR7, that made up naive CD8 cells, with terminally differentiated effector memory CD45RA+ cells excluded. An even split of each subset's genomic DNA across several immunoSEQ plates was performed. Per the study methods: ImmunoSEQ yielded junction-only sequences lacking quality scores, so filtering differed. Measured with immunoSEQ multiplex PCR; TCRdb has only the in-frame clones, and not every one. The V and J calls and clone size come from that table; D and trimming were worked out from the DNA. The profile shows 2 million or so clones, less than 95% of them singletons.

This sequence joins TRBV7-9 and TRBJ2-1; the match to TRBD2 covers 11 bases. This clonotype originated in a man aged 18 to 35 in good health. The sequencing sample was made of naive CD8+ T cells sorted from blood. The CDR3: CASSPGTSGYNEQFF. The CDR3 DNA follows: TGTGCCAGCAGTCCCGGGACTAGCGGCTACAATGAGCAGTTCTTC.